This TCR beta chain was obtained from a study of resident and recirculating memory T cells in vitiligo. Profiled with immunoSEQ multiplex PCR; TCRdb holds only in-frame clones, not every one. The sample has tens of thousands of clones, approximately 90% seen once. This clone was recorded only once. The CDR3 is 15 residues long. The ends lost 4 bases at V and 4 bases at J; junction bases unmatched: 10. Germline CDR1 GTSNPN, CDR2 SVGIG (reference sequence). The genes are TRBV30 and TRBJ2-5; 9 nucleotides line up with TRBD2. This TCR was sampled from a male donor with vitiligo. Sequencing was carried out using blood. The CDR3 region has the DNA TGTGCCTGGACCGGGGGCGGGAGGGCCCGAGAGACCCAGTACTTC. Translated: CAWTGGGRARETQYF.